This T cell receptor beta chain came from a study of T-cell memory formation after mild COVID-19. General study points: The finding that pre-infection memory included some responding clones suggested that cross-reactive memory joined. Those CD4+ clones that contracted were mainly in CM and EM (CD8+ ones in EMRA).

The CDR3 runs 13 residues. Germline V gene data show CDR1 as SGDLS and CDR2 as YYNGEE. V lost 0 bases, J lost 5 bases, and 7 bases lay in between. As to this clonotype: Its specificity is unknown.

TCRdb recomputed calls from the 5' RACE reads with MiXCR, one row per CDR3 protein. The sample includes about 390,000 distinct CDR3 sequences, 16% seen only once; the top ten take 20% to 25%. The receptor's source is a man aged 18-30 years who had mild COVID-19 (a few samples of this study predate the infection). Cell type and time point are not known. The rearrangement uses TRBV9 and TRBJ2-3; D possibly corresponds to TRBD1 (5 bases). Sequencing used PBMCs or a T cell subset sorted from them (not recorded which). The CDR3 DNA is TGTGCCAGCAGCGTAGAGGGGCGAGATACGCAGTATTTT. Protein product: CASSVEGRDTQYF.